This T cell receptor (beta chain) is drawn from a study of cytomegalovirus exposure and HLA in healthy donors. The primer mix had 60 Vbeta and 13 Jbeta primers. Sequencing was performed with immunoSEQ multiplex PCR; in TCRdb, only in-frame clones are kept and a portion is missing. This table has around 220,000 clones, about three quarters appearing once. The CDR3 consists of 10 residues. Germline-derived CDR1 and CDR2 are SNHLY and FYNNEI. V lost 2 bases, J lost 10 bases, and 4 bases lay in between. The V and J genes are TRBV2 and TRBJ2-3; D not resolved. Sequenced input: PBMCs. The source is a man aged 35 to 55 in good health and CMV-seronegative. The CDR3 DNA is TGTGCCAGCAGTGAACAGGCGCAGTATTTT. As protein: CASSEQAQYF.